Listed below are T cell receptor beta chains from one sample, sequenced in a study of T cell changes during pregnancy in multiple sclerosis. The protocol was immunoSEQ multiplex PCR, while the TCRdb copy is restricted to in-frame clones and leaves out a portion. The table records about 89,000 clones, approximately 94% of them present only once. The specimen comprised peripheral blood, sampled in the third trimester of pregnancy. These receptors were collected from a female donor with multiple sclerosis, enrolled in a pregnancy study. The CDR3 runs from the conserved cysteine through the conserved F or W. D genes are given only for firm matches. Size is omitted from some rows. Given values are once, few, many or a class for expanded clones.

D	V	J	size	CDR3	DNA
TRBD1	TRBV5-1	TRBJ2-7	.	CASRDRGYEQYF	TGCGCCAGCCGGGACAGGGGCTACGAGCAGTACTTC
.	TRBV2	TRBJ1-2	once	CASSSYVTGIYGYTF	TGTGCCAGCAGTTCGTATGTGACAGGAATCTATGGCTACACCTTC
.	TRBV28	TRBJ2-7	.	CASSFPGTYEQYF	TGTGCCAGCAGTTTTCCAGGGACCTACGAGCAGTACTTC
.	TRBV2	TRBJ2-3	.	CARNGGWGTDTQYF	TGTGCCCGTAACGGAGGGTGGGGCACAGATACGCAGTATTTT
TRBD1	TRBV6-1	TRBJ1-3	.	CASSGGQANSGNTIYF	TGTGCCAGCAGTGGGGGACAGGCCAACTCTGGAAACACCATATATTTT
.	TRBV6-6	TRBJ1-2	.	CASSYITGYGYTF	TGTGCCAGCAGTTACATAACAGGGTATGGCTACACCTTC
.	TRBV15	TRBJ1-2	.	CATSPGRDILYGYTF	TGTGCCACCAGCCCCGGTCGGGATATCCTCTATGGCTACACCTTC
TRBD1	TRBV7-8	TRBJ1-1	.	CASSLTGEVAEAFF	TGTGCCAGCAGCTTAACAGGGGAGGTCGCTGAAGCTTTCTTT
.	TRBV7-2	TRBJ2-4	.	CASSQGARGRAGNIQYF	TGTGCCAGCAGTCAAGGGGCAAGGGGGAGGGCGGGAAACATTCAGTACTTC
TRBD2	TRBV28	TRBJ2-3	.	CASSSGRRRAGGVDTQYF	TGTGCCAGCAGTTCAGGCCGGAGAAGAGCGGGAGGAGTAGATACGCAGTATTTT
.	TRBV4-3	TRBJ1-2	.	CASSQGLGGGNYGYTF	TGCGCCAGCAGCCAAGGCCTCGGGGGGGGAAACTATGGCTACACCTTC
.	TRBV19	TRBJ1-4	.	CASSISGASNEKLFF	TGTGCCAGTAGTATCAGCGGGGCATCTAATGAAAAACTGTTTTTT
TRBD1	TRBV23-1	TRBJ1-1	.	CASSRRQGLNTEAFF	TGCGCCAGCAGTCGTCGACAGGGTCTGAACACTGAAGCTTTCTTT
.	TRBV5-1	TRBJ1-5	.	CASSLEGGPNQPQHF	TGCGCCAGCAGCTTGGAGGGGGGGCCCAATCAGCCCCAGCATTTT
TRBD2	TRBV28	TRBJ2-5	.	CASSPDKGLAGRRKETQYF	TGTGCCAGCAGTCCGGATAAGGGACTAGCGGGACGACGGAAAGAGACCCAGTACTTC
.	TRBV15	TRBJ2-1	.	CATLDSSSYNEQFF	TGTGCCACCCTGGACTCGAGCTCCTACAATGAGCAGTTCTTC
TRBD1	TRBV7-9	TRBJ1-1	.	CASSSQGARTEAFF	TGTGCCAGCAGCTCTCAGGGGGCTCGCACTGAAGCTTTCTTT
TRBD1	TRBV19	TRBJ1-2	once	CASSTGGGNYGYTF	TGTGCCAGTAGTACAGGGGGCGGGAACTATGGCTACACCTTC
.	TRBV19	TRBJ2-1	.	CASSSGAREQFF	TGTGCCAGTAGTTCAGGGGCTAGAGAGCAGTTCTTC
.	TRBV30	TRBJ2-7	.	CAFLRGGNEQYF	TGTGCCTTCCTAAGGGGGGGCAACGAGCAGTACTTC
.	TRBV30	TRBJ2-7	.	CAWKRGGFAYEQYF	TGTGCCTGGAAAAGAGGGGGATTTGCCTACGAGCAGTACTTC
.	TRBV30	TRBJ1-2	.	CAWKKIGQLTGYTF	TGTGCCTGGAAGAAAATCGGACAGCTTACTGGCTACACCTTC
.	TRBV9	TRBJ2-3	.	CANMKAELTDTQYF	TGTGCCAACATGAAAGCGGAGCTCACAGATACGCAGTATTTT
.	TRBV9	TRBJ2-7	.	CASSSGGPPGYEQYF	TGTGCCAGCAGCTCAGGAGGGCCCCCAGGCTACGAGCAGTACTTC
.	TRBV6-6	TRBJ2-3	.	CASGEADTQYF	TGTGCCAGTGGAGAGGCAGATACGCAGTATTTT
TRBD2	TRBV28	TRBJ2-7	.	CASRIREAPLGQYF	TGTGCCAGCAGGATCCGGGAGGCCCCCTTGGGGCAGTACTTC
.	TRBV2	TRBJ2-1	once	CASRAGSEQFF	TGTGCCAGCAGGGCCGGGAGTGAGCAGTTCTTC
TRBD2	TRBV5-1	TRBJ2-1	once	CASSRAGGLYNEQFF	TGCGCCAGCAGCAGAGCGGGAGGATTGTACAATGAGCAGTTCTTC
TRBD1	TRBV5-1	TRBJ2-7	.	CASSVDRGIYEQYF	TGCGCCAGCAGCGTGGACAGGGGGATCTACGAGCAGTACTTC
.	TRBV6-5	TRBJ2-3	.	CASSPKMLDTQYF	TGTGCCAGCAGTCCAAAAATGTTAGATACGCAGTATTTT
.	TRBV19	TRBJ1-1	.	CASTKGVKTEAFF	TGTGCCAGTACTAAGGGGGTAAAGACTGAAGCTTTCTTT
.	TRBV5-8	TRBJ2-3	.	CASSPTRAGTDTQYF	TGTGCCAGCAGCCCGACTAGGGCGGGCACAGATACGCAGTATTTT
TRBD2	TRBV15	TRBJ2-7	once	CATSRDRREVVEQYF	TGTGCCACCAGCAGAGATCGGCGGGAGGTCGTCGAGCAGTACTTC
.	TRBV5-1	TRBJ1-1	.	CASSLDLNTEAFF	TGCGCCAGCAGCTTGGACTTGAACACTGAAGCTTTCTTT
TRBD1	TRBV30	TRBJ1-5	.	CAWQTGTGGLSNQPQHF	TGTGCCTGGCAGACCGGGACAGGGGGTCTGAGCAATCAGCCCCAGCATTTT
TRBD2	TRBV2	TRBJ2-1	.	CASSAGLAGAVWYNEQFF	TGTGCCAGCAGTGCGGGACTAGCGGGAGCGGTCTGGTACAATGAGCAGTTCTTC
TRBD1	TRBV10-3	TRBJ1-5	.	CAISEVGQGGQPQHF	TGTGCCATCAGTGAGGTTGGACAGGGTGGCCAGCCCCAGCATTTT
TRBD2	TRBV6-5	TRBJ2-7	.	CASSPLTSGRHEQYF	TGTGCCAGCAGTCCGTTGACTAGCGGGAGACACGAGCAGTACTTC
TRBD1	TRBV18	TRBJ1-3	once	CASSSGTAGNTIYF	TGTGCCAGCTCATCCGGGACAGCTGGAAACACCATATATTTT
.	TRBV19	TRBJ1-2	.	CASSTLHRDRNYGYTF	TGTGCCAGTAGTACCCTCCACAGGGATAGGAACTATGGCTACACCTTC
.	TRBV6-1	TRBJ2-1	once	CASSEARGIPSSYNEQFF	TGTGCCAGCAGTGAAGCGAGAGGAATTCCTAGCTCCTACAATGAGCAGTTCTTC
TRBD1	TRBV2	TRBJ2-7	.	CASSERQGAYEQYF	TGTGCCAGCAGTGAGAGACAGGGGGCATACGAGCAGTACTTC
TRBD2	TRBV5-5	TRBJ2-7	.	CASSSIAGAYEQYF	TGTGCCAGCAGCTCTATAGCGGGAGCCTACGAGCAGTACTTC
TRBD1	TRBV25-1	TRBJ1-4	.	CASTFHGTGDGKLFF	TGTGCCAGCACATTCCACGGGACAGGGGATGGAAAACTGTTTTTT
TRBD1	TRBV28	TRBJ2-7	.	CASRTGFHEQYF	TGTGCCAGCAGGACAGGGTTCCACGAGCAGTACTTC
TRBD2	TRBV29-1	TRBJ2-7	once	CSVEMAAGGTEQYF	TGCAGCGTTGAGATGGCGGCGGGAGGGACTGAGCAGTACTTC
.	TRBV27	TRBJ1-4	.	CASSLSGQFNEKLFF	TGTGCCAGCAGTTTATCTGGACAGTTTAATGAAAAACTGTTTTTT
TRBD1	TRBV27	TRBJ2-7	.	CASSYRGDLWEQYF	TGTGCCAGCAGTTACAGGGGGGACCTATGGGAGCAGTACTTC
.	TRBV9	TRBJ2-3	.	CASSVGGGRTVTDTQYF	TGTGCCAGCAGCGTAGGTGGGGGGAGGACCGTCACAGATACGCAGTATTTT
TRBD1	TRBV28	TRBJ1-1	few	CASSLRGTGYAFF	TGTGCCAGCAGTTTAAGGGGGACAGGGTATGCTTTCTTT
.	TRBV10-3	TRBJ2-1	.	CAISEMDWSSYNEQFF	TGTGCCATCAGTGAAATGGACTGGAGCTCCTACAATGAGCAGTTCTTC
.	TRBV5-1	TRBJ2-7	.	CASRVTTYHEQYF	TGCGCCAGCAGGGTTACCACATATCACGAGCAGTACTTC
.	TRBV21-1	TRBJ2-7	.	CASSYHRDYTKRLGVYEQYF	TGTGCCAGCAGCTACCACCGGGACTACACGAAACGGCTGGGGGTCTACGAGCAGTACTTC
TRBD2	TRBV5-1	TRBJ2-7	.	CASSHPGLGDEQYF	TGCGCCAGCAGTCACCCGGGACTAGGGGACGAGCAGTACTTC
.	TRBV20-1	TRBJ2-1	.	CSAHYYNEQFF	TGCAGTGCTCACTACTACAATGAGCAGTTCTTC
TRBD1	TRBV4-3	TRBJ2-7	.	CASSQRLGQRAYEQYF	TGCGCCAGCAGCCAAAGGCTGGGACAGAGAGCCTACGAGCAGTACTTC
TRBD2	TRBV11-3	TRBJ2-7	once	CASSLAGGPYEQYF	TGTGCCAGCAGCTTAGCGGGAGGGCCCTACGAGCAGTACTTC